The 21 T cell receptor beta chains below were found in one sample sequenced in a study of CD8 T cells in Susac syndrome. When the RNA was reverse transcribed, random hexamers were used with an input of roughly 0.45 to 1 ug. TCRdb re-called the immunoSEQ multiplex PCR reads through MiXCR, storing one row per CDR3 protein. This sample carries under 95,000 distinct CDR3 sequences, about 95% of them seen once, and the ten largest clones take about 0.3%. The specimen sequenced was CD4+ T cells from PBMCs. These receptors were obtained from a human donor with Susac syndrome.

The chain carries TRBV30 and TRBJ2-5; D possibly corresponds to TRBD2 (6 bases). The V and J ends lost 5 bases and 4 bases respectively, with 8 bases between them. The CDR3 is made up of 11 amino acids. Germline V gene sequence: CDR1 GTSNPN, CDR2 SVGIG (reference sequence). Here the CDR3 DNA reads TGTGCCTGGGGGCGGGGAGAGACCCAGTACTTC. It codes for CAWGRGETQYF.

The chain combines TRBV12-3 or TRBV12-4 with TRBJ2-5; 8 positions match TRBD2. V was pared by 5 bases and J by 5 bases, with 10 bases of the junction left unmatched. The CDR3 contains 15 residues. This CDR3 reads CASSPPGGRGETQYF. The DNA for the CDR3 is TGTGCCAGCAGTCCACCGGGGGGGCGCGGGGAGACCCAGTACTTC.

The chain employs TRBV20-1 and TRBJ2-5, with D perhaps matching TRBD1 (5 bases). CDR1 DFQATT and CDR2 SNEGSKA come from the germline V gene (reference sequence). CDR3 size: 15 residues. V was trimmed by 0 bases and J by 5 bases, leaving 16 bases between them. This chain's CDR3 is CSARDLAGSLETQYF. The DNA for the CDR3 is TGCAGTGCTAGAGATCTCGCAGGGTCGTTGGAGACCCAGTACTTC.

The V call is TRBV6-4, the J call TRBJ2-1, with D possibly TRBD2 on 5 matching bases. This CDR3 is built from 13 residues. Germline CDR1 is MRHNA and CDR2 is SNTAGT. The V end was cut by 5 bases, the J end by 5 bases, with 10 bases between. The CDR3 nucleotides read TGTGCCAGCAGTCGAGACGGGAACAATGAGCAGTTCTTC. Translation gives CASSRDGNNEQFF.

V usage is TRBV28 and J usage is TRBJ1-4; D may be TRBD1 (6 bases). The CDR3 is 16 residues long. From germline, CDR1 is MDHEN and CDR2 SYDVKM. The V end was cut by 5 bases, the J end by 7 bases, with 20 bases between. CDR3 bases: TGTGCCAGCAGTCTCACGACAGGAGGGGATGGTGAAAAACTGTTTTTT. It translates to CASSLTTGGDGEKLFF.

This chain joins TRBV20-1 and TRBJ2-7; 13 nucleotides line up with TRBD2. The V segment lost 4 bases and the J segment 1 base; nucleotides outside the gene matches: 10. The germline CDR1 and CDR2 sequences are DFQATT and SNEGSKA (reference sequence). The CDR3 is 17 residues long. In DNA, the CDR3 is TGCAGTGCTACCTCCCGGGGGACTAGCGGGGTTTCCTACGAGCAGTACTTC. It is translated as CSATSRGTSGVSYEQYF.

The V and J genes are TRBV29-1 and TRBJ2-7, with a tentative D call TRBD1 (6 bases). The CDR3 is 11 residues long. Germline CDR1 is SQVTM and CDR2 is ANQGSEA. Trimming took off 6 bases at V and 6 bases at J, with 12 bases between the two ends. CDR3 DNA: TGCAGCGTGGAAACAGGGTTCGAGCAGTACTTC. This codes for CSVETGFEQYF.

The rearrangement uses TRBV3-1 and TRBJ1-4, with TRBD1 identical over 7 bases. CDR3 length equals 15 residues. In germline, CDR1 is LGHDT, CDR2 YNNKEL (reference sequence). V trimming: 0 bases; J trimming: 10 bases; junction bases outside the gene matches: 8. The CDR3 region has the DNA TGTGCCAGCAGCCAAGATCCCGGCGGGACAGCAAAACTGTTTTTT. Its protein is CASSQDPGGTAKLFF.

The genes are TRBV30 and TRBJ1-3, with 7 bases lining up with TRBD1. CDR3 length: 13 residues. V lost 7 bases to trimming and J lost 2 bases; unmatched junction nucleotides: 5. Germline V gives CDR1 GTSNPN, CDR2 SVGIG (reference sequence). DNA for the CDR3: TGTGCCTCGGGACAGTTCACTGGAAACACCATATATTTT. It is translated as CASGQFTGNTIYF.

This sequence joins TRBV28 and TRBJ1-6; unclear D gene. The V gene lost 5 bases and the J gene lost 10 bases, with 12 bases spanning the gap. Per germline, CDR1 MDHEN and CDR2 SYDVKM. The CDR3 is 13 residues long. CDR3: CASSRVLGSPLHF. The CDR3 nucleotides read TGTGCCAGCAGTCGGGTGTTAGGATCACCCCTCCACTTT.

The genes are TRBV12-3 or TRBV12-4 and TRBJ2-5, with 7 bases aligning to TRBD1. CDR3 size: 12 residues. The ends lost 5 bases at V and 7 bases at J; junction bases unmatched: 4. CDR3 sequence: CASSRQGWTQYF. In nucleotides, the CDR3 is TGTGCCAGCAGTCGACAGGGCTGGACCCAGTACTTC.

The chain employs TRBV3-1 and TRBJ1-2; D is uncertain. The V gene lost 1 base and the J gene lost 8 bases, with 11 bases spanning the gap. CDR3 length: 13 amino acids. Germline V gene lookup returns CDR1 LGHDT and CDR2 YNNKEL (reference sequence). The CDR3 here is CASSQVPEGGYTF. The CDR3 DNA reads TGTGCCAGCAGCCAAGTCCCTGAGGGAGGCTACACCTTC.

With regard to this clonotype: A junction boundary mismatches the germline segment, possibly from a read error. This rearrangement joins TRBV7-7 to TRBJ2-5; 7 nucleotides match TRBD1. The germline gives CDR1 SSHAT, CDR2 FNYEAQ (reference sequence). CDR3 length equals 12 residues. CDR3 protein: CASSSSGGTQYF. The CDR3 DNA sequence: TGTGCTAGCAGTTCTTCAGGGGGGACCCAGTACTTC.

The genes are TRBV18 and TRBJ2-5; D not certain. The germline V gene has CDR1 KGHSH and CDR2 LQKENI. V lost 0 bases, J lost 0 bases, and 2 bases lay in between. CDR3 length equals 13 residues. The CDR3 region has the DNA TGTGCCAGCTCACCACCTTACCAAGAGACCCAGTACTTC. Protein product: CASSPPYQETQYF.

The chain couples TRBV13 to TRBJ1-2, with 8 positions matching TRBD1. The germline gives CDR1 PRHDT, CDR2 FYEKMQ (reference sequence). V was clipped by 5 bases and J by 5 bases; unmatched bases: 10. The CDR3 is made up of 15 amino acids. In DNA form, the CDR3 reads TGTGCCAGCAGCGTTTGGGGACAGGTTCCTTATGGCTACACCTTC. Translating gives CASSVWGQVPYGYTF. Filled out from reference TRBV13 and TRBJ1-2, the complete variable domain reads AAGVIQSPRHLIKEKRETATLKCYPIPRHDTVYWYQQGPGQDPQFLISFYEKMQSDKGSIPDRFSAQQFSDYHSELNMSSLELGDSALYFCASSVWGQVPYGYTFGSGTRLTVV.

The sample holds a few counts of this clonotype. The chain employs TRBV6-1 and TRBJ2-7; TRBD1 matches 8 bases. Germline CDR1 reads MNHNS; CDR2 reads SASEGT. The ends lost 5 bases at V and 4 bases at J; junction bases unmatched: 4. The CDR3 loop spans 13 amino acids. CDR3 protein: CASSIRQGYEQYF. The CDR3 region has the DNA TGTGCCAGCAGTATTAGACAGGGGTACGAGCAGTACTTC.

V gene TRBV27 combines with J gene TRBJ2-4, with no clear D. Germline CDR1 reads MNHEY; CDR2 reads SMNVEV (reference sequence). V was pared by 5 bases and J by 6 bases, with 8 bases between. The CDR3 is 12 amino acids. The CDR3 loop is CASSPPGNIQYF. The CDR3 DNA follows: TGTGCCAGCAGTCCACCAGGAAACATTCAGTACTTC.

V and J are TRBV5-1 and TRBJ1-6, with 7 bases aligning to TRBD1. V trimming: 0 bases; J trimming: 7 bases; junction bases outside the gene matches: 1. The CDR3 extends over 14 amino acids. The germline V gene encodes CDR1 SGHRS and CDR2 YFSETQ. The CDR3 DNA follows: TGCGCCAGCAGCTTGGAGACAGGGAATTCACCCCTCCACTTT. Encoded protein: CASSLETGNSPLHF.

The chain combines TRBV15 with TRBJ2-7; D gene unclear. CDR3 length equals 14 residues. CDR1 is LNHNV, CDR2 YYDKDF, per germline (reference sequence). The germline V and J ends were trimmed by 0 bases and 4 bases, with 10 bases remaining between them. In nucleotides, the CDR3 is TGTGCCACCAGCAGAGACCCGAGCCAGTACGAGCAGTACTTC. Translation: CATSRDPSQYEQYF.

The chain recombines TRBV20-1 with TRBJ1-4; D is unresolved. This CDR3 spans 14 amino acids. The V gene's germline CDR1 is DFQATT and CDR2 SNEGSKA (reference sequence). Trimming removed 3 bases from V and 0 bases from J, with 8 bases in between. The CDR3: CSASGRATNEKLFF. CDR3 DNA: TGCAGTGCTAGTGGGCGAGCAACTAATGAAAAACTGTTTTTT.

CDR3 residues: CASSPKGQSPETDTQYF. The DNA for the CDR3 is TGTGCCAGCAGCCCAAAGGGACAGTCCCCCGAAACAGATACGCAGTATTTT. The gene calls are TRBV5-4 and TRBJ2-3, with 7 positions matching TRBD1. Germline CDR1 is SGHNT and CDR2 is YYREEE (reference sequence). Trimming at V came to 4 bases and at J to 3 bases, leaving 14 bases not matched to a gene. The CDR3 has 17 amino acids.